This TCR beta chain stems from a study of beta chain features in type 1 diabetes. Broader study findings: PCR might preferentially amplify shorter templates, equally in patients and controls.

Post-sort purity exceeded 95% for all sorted populations. Sequenced material consisted of expressed TCRB transcripts (all of the isolated RNA was reverse transcribed). TCRdb's copy holds only in-frame clones and misses some; the assay was immunoSEQ multiplex PCR. This table has hundreds of thousands of clones, 30% appearing once. On this clone itself: The antigen remains unidentified.

The source material was naive CD4+ T cells from blood. The receptor was isolated from a young man in good health.

The CDR3 reads CAWTPEFHGYTF. Here the CDR3 DNA reads TGTGCCTGGACCCCCGAGTTCCATGGCTACACCTTC. V is TRBV30 and J is TRBJ1-2; D remains ambiguous. Trimming shortened V by 4 bases and J by 6 bases, and 12 bases separated the two germline ends. CDR1 GTSNPN and CDR2 SVGIG come from the germline V gene (reference sequence). This CDR3 comprises 12 residues. Filled out from reference TRBV30 and TRBJ1-2, the complete variable domain reads SQTIHQWPATLVQPVGSPLSLECTVEGTSNPNLYWYRQAAGRGLQLLFYSVGIGQISSEVPQNLSASRPQDRQFILSSKKLLLSDSGFYLCAWTPEFHGYTFGSGTRLTVV.